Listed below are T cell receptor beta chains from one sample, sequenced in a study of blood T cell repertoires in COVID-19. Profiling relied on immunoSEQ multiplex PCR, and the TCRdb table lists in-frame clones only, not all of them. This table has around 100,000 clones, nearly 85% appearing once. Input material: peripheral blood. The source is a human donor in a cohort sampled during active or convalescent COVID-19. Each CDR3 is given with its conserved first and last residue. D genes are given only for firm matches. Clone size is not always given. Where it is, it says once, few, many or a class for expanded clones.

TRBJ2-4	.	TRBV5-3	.	CARRRDIQYF	TGTGCCAGAAGACGAGACATTCAGTACTTC
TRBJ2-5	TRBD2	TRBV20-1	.	CSASRPSSGGQETQYF	TGCAGTGCTAGTCGCCCCTCTAGCGGGGGACAAGAGACCCAGTACTTC
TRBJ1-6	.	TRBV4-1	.	CASSQRGGGISYNSPLHF	TGCGCCAGCAGCCAAAGAGGCGGGGGAATCTCCTATAATTCACCCCTCCACTTT
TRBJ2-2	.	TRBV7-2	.	CASSLNSGHLNTGELFF	TGTGCCAGCAGCCTTAACTCGGGACACCTGAACACCGGGGAGCTGTTTTTT
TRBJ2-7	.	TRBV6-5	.	CASRAAPGFEQYF	TGTGCCAGCAGGGCGGCCCCGGGGTTCGAGCAGTACTTC
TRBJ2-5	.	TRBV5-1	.	CASSLVPGSETQYF	TGCGCCAGCAGCTTGGTTCCAGGTTCGGAGACCCAGTACTTC
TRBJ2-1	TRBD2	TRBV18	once	CASSPTSGGAREQFF	TGTGCCAGCTCACCCACTAGCGGGGGGGCCAGGGAGCAGTTCTTC
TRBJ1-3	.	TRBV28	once	CASSLSQGNTIYF	TGTGCCAGCAGTTTATCCCAAGGAAACACCATATATTTT
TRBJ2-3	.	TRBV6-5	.	CASRRTQRVDTQYF	TGTGCCAGCAGACGGACTCAGCGCGTTGATACGCAGTATTTT
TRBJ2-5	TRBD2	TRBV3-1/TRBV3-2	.	CASSPTSPIETQYF	TGTGCCAGCAGCCCGACTAGCCCGATAGAGACCCAGTACTTC
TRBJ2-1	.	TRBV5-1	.	CASRGESSYNEQFF	TGCGCCAGCAGGGGCGAGAGCTCCTACAATGAGCAGTTCTTC
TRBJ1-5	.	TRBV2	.	CASRGLDQPQHF	TGTGCCAGCAGGGGCTTGGATCAGCCCCAGCATTTT
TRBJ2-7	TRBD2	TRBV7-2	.	CASRSGTSPYEQYF	TGTGCCAGCAGGTCCGGGACTAGCCCCTACGAGCAGTACTTC
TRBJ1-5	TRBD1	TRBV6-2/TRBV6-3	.	CASSYWGTAQPQHF	TGTGCCAGCAGTTACTGGGGGACAGCTCAGCCCCAGCATTTT
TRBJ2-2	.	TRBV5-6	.	CASSLAGANTGELFF	TGTGCCAGCAGCTTAGCGGGCGCGAACACCGGGGAGCTGTTTTTT
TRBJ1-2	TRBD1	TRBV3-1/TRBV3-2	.	CASRDLRTGNYGYTF	TGTGCCAGCAGAGACCTACGGACAGGAAACTATGGCTACACCTTC
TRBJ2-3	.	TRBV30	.	CAWSKSAVDTQYF	TGTGCCTGGAGTAAGAGTGCGGTAGATACGCAGTATTTT
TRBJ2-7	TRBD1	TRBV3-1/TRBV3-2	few	CASSQKGQVYYEQYF	TGTGCCAGCAGCCAAAAAGGACAGGTGTACTACGAGCAGTACTTC
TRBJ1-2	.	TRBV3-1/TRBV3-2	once	CASSQVRSLYGYTF	TGTGCCAGCAGCCAAGTCCGGAGTCTCTATGGCTACACCTTC
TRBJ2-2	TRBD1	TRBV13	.	CASSRGPGELFF	TGTGCCAGCAGCAGGGGGCCTGGGGAGCTGTTTTTT
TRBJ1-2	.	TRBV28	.	CASTIGQPLYGYTF	TGTGCCAGCACCATCGGACAGCCCCTCTATGGCTACACCTTC
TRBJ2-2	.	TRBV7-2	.	CASSLGREVVAGELFF	TGTGCCAGCAGCTTGGGCAGGGAGGTTGTCGCCGGGGAGCTGTTTTTT
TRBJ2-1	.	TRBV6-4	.	CASSSDSYNEQFF	TGTGCCAGCAGCTCGGACAGTTACAATGAGCAGTTCTTC
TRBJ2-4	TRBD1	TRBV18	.	CASSPRAGTGSKNIQYF	TGTGCCAGCTCACCAAGGGCCGGGACAGGCTCTAAAAACATTCAGTACTTC
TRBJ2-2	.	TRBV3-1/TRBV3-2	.	CASSPQGVGELFF	TGTGCCAGCAGCCCACAGGGTGTCGGGGAGCTGTTTTTT
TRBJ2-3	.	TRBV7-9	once	CASSPRDSKGDTQYF	TGTGCCAGCAGCCCGCGGGACTCTAAGGGAGATACGCAGTATTTT
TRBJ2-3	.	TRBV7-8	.	CASSYYTDTQYF	TGTGCCAGCAGCTATTACACAGATACGCAGTATTTT
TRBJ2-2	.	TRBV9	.	CASSVVSGYTGELFF	TGTGCCAGCAGCGTAGTGAGCGGATACACCGGGGAGCTGTTTTTT
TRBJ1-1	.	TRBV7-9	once	CASGSGETNTEAFF	TGTGCCAGCGGGTCGGGGGAGACGAACACTGAAGCTTTCTTT
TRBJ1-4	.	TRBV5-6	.	CASSLEGTKIAKLFF	TGTGCCAGCAGCTTGGAAGGGACAAAGATCGCAAAACTGTTTTTT
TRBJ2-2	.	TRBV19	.	CASRYRVTGELFF	TGTGCCAGTAGATACAGGGTCACCGGGGAGCTGTTTTTT
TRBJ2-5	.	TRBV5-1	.	CASSLAAGSQETQYF	TGCGCCAGCAGCTTGGCCGCGGGGTCCCAAGAGACCCAGTACTTC
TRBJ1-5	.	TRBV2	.	CASAGVSNQPQHF	TGTGCCAGCGCAGGGGTTAGCAATCAGCCCCAGCATTTT
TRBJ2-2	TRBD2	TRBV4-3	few	CASSRGTSGGAGGELFF	TGCGCCAGCAGCCGAGGGACTAGCGGGGGGGCCGGCGGGGAGCTGTTTTTT
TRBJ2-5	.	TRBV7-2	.	CASSLGSQGGQETQYF	TGTGCCAGCAGCTTAGGCAGTCAGGGGGGTCAAGAGACCCAGTACTTC
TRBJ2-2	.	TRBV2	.	CASTVLGAGTGELFF	TGTGCCAGCACCGTGTTGGGGGCTGGCACCGGGGAGCTGTTTTTT
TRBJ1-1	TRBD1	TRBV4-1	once	CASSQGRGKNTEAFF	TGCGCCAGCAGCCAAGGCAGGGGGAAGAACACTGAAGCTTTCTTT
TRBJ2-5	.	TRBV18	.	CASSEQSGETQYF	TGTGCCAGCTCGGAACAGTCGGGGGAGACCCAGTACTTC
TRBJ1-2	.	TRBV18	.	CASSPPPKTEHYGYTF	TGTGCCAGCTCACCACCGCCAAAGACAGAGCACTATGGCTACACCTTC
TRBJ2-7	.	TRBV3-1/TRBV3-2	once	CASSTLPGPEGGEQYF	TGTGCCAGCAGCACGCTACCGGGCCCGGAGGGTGGCGAGCAGTACTTC
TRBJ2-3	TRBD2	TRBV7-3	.	CASTNSGGGTDTQYF	TGTGCCAGCACAAATAGCGGGGGAGGCACAGATACGCAGTATTTT
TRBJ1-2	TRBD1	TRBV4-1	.	CASSQGRDRSNYGYTF	TGCGCCAGCAGCCAAGGACGGGACAGGAGTAACTATGGCTACACCTTC
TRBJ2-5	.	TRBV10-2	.	CASSEVVGGPQETQYF	TGCGCCAGCAGTGAGGTTGTGGGGGGGCCGCAGGAGACCCAGTACTTC
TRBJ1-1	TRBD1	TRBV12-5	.	CASGRGLGTEAFF	TGTGCTAGTGGTAGGGGGCTCGGCACTGAAGCTTTCTTT
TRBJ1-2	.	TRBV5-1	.	CASSSRTGNYGYTF	TGCGCCAGCAGCTCGCGGACGGGGAACTATGGCTACACCTTC
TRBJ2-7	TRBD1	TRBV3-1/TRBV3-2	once	CASSQVGQQLLREQYF	TGTGCCAGCAGCCAAGTGGGACAGCAATTGCTACGGGAGCAGTACTTC
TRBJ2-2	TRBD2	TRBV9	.	CASSAGLAPGTGELFF	TGTGCCAGCAGCGCCGGACTAGCCCCGGGCACCGGGGAGCTGTTTTTT
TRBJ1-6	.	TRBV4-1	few	CASRQEYNSPLHF	TGCGCCAGCCGACAGGAATATAATTCACCCCTCCACTTT
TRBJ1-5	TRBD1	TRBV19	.	CASSSGQGGNQPQHF	TGTGCCAGTAGTTCCGGACAGGGCGGCAATCAGCCCCAGCATTTT
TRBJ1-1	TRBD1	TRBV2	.	CAGQGWVNTEAFF	TGTGCCGGACAGGGATGGGTGAACACTGAAGCTTTCTTT
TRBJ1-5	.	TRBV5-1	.	CASSVSPSGGNNQPQHF	TGCGCCAGCAGCGTCTCCCCAAGCGGGGGCAACAATCAGCCCCAGCATTTT
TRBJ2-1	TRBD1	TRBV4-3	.	CASSQGPGQTYNEQFF	TGCGCCAGCAGCCAAGGACCGGGACAGACCTACAATGAGCAGTTCTTC
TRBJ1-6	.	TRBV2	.	CASSERGGANSPLHF	TGTGCCAGCAGTGAAAGGGGTGGGGCTAATTCACCCCTCCACTTT
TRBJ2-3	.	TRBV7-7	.	CASSLRGGRSTDTQYF	TGTGCCAGCAGCTTAAGGGGGGGGCGAAGCACAGATACGCAGTATTTT
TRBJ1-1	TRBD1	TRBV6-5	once	CASSRQGLNTEAFF	TGTGCCAGCAGTCGACAGGGGCTGAACACTGAAGCTTTCTTT
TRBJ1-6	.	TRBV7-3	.	CASSLDGYNSPLHF	TGTGCCAGCAGCTTAGACGGGTATAATTCACCCCTCCACTTT
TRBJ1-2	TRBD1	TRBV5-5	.	CASSLKVGGTVYYTF	TGTGCCAGCAGCTTGAAGGTTGGTGGGACAGTTTACTACACCTTC
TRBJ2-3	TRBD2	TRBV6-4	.	CASSAAGGSTDTQYF	TGTGCCAGCAGTGCAGCGGGGGGTAGCACAGATACGCAGTATTTT
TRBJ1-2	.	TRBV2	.	CASSDDGRNGYTF	TGTGCCAGCAGTGACGACGGCAGGAATGGCTACACCTTC
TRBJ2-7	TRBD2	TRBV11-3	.	CASSPQRGEYEQYF	TGTGCCAGCAGCCCGCAGCGGGGGGAATACGAGCAGTACTTC